This T cell receptor beta chain was sequenced for a study of T cell repertoires in cytomegalovirus infection. On the study more broadly: Selection of CMV epitopes for the study included recently identified HLA-C-restricted and well-studied HLA-B-restricted ones. Signatures in public TCR beta sequences pointed to both CMV infection and matching HLA type.

Germline V CDR1 and CDR2: SEHNR, FQNEAQ (reference sequence). Deletions cut 7 bases from V and 6 bases from J, with 12 bases between. There are 12 residues in the CDR3. TCRdb independently ran MiXCR on the reads; one entry per CDR3 protein. The sample lists around 750,000 distinct CDR3 sequences, 30% to 35% seen once, with around 11% in the top ten. A few counts support this clonotype. Its antigen is unknown. The V call is TRBV7-9, the J call TRBJ1-1; tentatively, D is TRBD1 (6 bases). The origin of this receptor is a human donor in good health (CMV status not recorded). Some clones in this sample may be carry-over from other donors' samples. This sample comprised cultured CD8+ T cells from PBMCs, obtained from culture after CMV antigen stimulation. CDR3 coding DNA: TGTGCCAGCACCACAGGGCTGGCTGAAGCTTTCTTT. Its translation: CASTTGLAEAFF.